This TCR beta chain was profiled in a study of T cells in Graves' hyperthyroidism and ophthalmopathy. Diagnosing involved the use of clinical symptoms, serum thyroxine and TRAb, thyroid ultrasound and orbital computed tomography. Researchers took RNA transcripts and amplified the TCR beta CDR3 regions from them. Initially, a first-round RT-PCR of the TCR CDR3 employed the HTBI primer set. MiXCR, applied by TCRdb to the multiplex PCR reads, yields one record per CDR3 protein. This table has 300,000 to 400,000 distinct CDR3 sequences, about 18% appearing once. Ten or more counts support this clonotype. The sample taken for sequencing was blood. The source is a man between 18 and 29 years old with Graves' ophthalmopathy.

Here the CDR3 reads CATRGGTDTQYF. The CDR3 nucleotides read TGTGCCACCAGGGGAGGCACAGATACGCAGTATTTT. The chain combines TRBV24-1 with TRBJ2-3; D may be TRBD2 (5 bases). The CDR3 totals 12 residues. V was shortened by 7 bases and J by 1 base, with 5 bases between the two germline ends. Germline V lookup: CDR1 KGHDR, CDR2 SFDVKD.